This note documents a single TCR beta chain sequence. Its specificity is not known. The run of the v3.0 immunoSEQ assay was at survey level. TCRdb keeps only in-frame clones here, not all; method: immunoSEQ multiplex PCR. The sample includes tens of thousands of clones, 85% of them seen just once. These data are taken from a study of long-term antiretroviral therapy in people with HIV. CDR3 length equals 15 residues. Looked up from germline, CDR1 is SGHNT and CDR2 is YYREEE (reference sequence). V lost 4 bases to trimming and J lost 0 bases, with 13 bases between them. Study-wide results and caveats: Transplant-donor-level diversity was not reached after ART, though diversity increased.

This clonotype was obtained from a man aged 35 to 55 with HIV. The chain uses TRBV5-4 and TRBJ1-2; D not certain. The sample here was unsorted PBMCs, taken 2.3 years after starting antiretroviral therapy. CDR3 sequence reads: CASSTTADANYGYTF. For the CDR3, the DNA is TGTGCCAGCAGCACCACAGCTGATGCTAACTATGGCTACACCTTC.